Presented here are 14 T cell receptor beta chains from one specimen sequenced in a study of breast tumors, draining lymph nodes, adjacent tissues. Breast cancer patients provided tissue from their axillary draining lymph nodes. TCRdb itself ran the multiplex PCR reads through MiXCR, one entry per CDR3 protein. Of roughly 130,000 distinct CDR3 sequences in the sample, 20% were seen once. Sequenced input: axillary lymph node tissue. These TCRs come from a female donor with breast cancer. Some clones in this sample may be carry-over from other donors' samples.

At least ten counts were recorded for this clonotype. The genes are TRBV5-1 and TRBJ1-6, with 7 nucleotides matching TRBD1. This CDR3 is 17 amino acids long. The V and J ends lost 4 bases and 7 bases, in that order; junction bases with no gene match: 14. Per germline, CDR1 SGHRS and CDR2 YFSETQ. The CDR3: CASSRQGRTAKNSPLHF. The CDR3, as DNA: TGCGCCAGCAGCCGACAGGGTCGGACCGCTAAGAATTCACCCCTCCACTTT.

To note about this clonotype: This may arise from a read error, as a much more abundant clone is one base away. The rearrangement links TRBV3-1 to TRBJ2-5; 9 nucleotides align to TRBD2. Germline V gene lookup returns CDR1 LGHDT and CDR2 YNNKEL (reference sequence). The CDR3 length is 17 residues. Unmatched junction bases numbered 10, after V lost 3 bases and J lost 2 bases. In DNA form, the CDR3 reads TGTGCCAGCAGCCACGATCTGGGTAGCGGGGGTCAAGAGACCCAGTACTTC. Its translation: CASSHDLGSGGQETQYF.

On this clonotype: This may come from a read error, since a much larger clone is one base off. The CDR3: CASSDSTGFAEAQYF. In DNA form, the CDR3 reads TGTGCCAGCAGCGATAGCACAGGGTTTGCCGAGGCCCAGTACTTC. The chain recombines TRBV5-8 with TRBJ2-5; possible D gene TRBD1, 6 bases. CDR1 SGHTS and CDR2 YDEGEE come from the germline V gene. V lost 4 bases and J 9 bases, leaving 22 bases between the germline ends. This CDR3 spans 15 amino acids.

This clonotype was observed many times. The V gene is TRBV3-1, the J gene TRBJ2-6; no clear D gene. V lost 6 bases, J lost 4 bases, and 7 bases lay in between. The CDR3 is made up of 13 amino acids. In germline, CDR1 is LGHDT, CDR2 YNNKEL (reference sequence). The CDR3 DNA follows: TGTGCCAGCAGTCCCCAGGGGGCCAACGTCCTGACTTTC. It translates to CASSPQGANVLTF.

This clonotype was detected ten times or more. V and J are TRBV11-2 and TRBJ2-2, with no clear D. The CDR3 runs 16 residues. Trimming shortened V by 1 base and J by 4 bases, and 13 bases separated the two germline ends. The V gene's germline CDR1 is SGHAT and CDR2 FQNNGV. This chain's CDR3 is CASSLGRRIITGELFF. In nucleotides, the CDR3 is TGTGCCAGCAGCTTAGGTAGACGGATTATCACCGGGGAGCTGTTTTTT.

The chain joins TRBV7-8 to TRBJ2-5; D is undetermined. The V end was cut by 1 base, the J end by 6 bases, with 12 bases between. Germline loops: CDR1 SGHVS, CDR2 FQNEAQ. This CDR3 contains 14 residues. CDR3 amino acids: CASSLDLGPQTQYF. The CDR3 DNA reads as TGTGCCAGCAGCTTAGATCTCGGGCCCCAGACCCAGTACTTC.

This clonotype was detected ten times or more. The chain combines TRBV14 with TRBJ2-1, with D possibly matching TRBD2 (6 bases). CDR1 is SGHDN and CDR2 is FVKESK in the germline V gene. Deletions cut 0 bases from V and 7 bases from J, with 10 bases between. This CDR3 is 14 amino acids long. This chain's CDR3 is CASSQEEGRNEQFF. The CDR3 coding sequence is TGTGCCAGCAGCCAAGAGGAGGGGAGGAATGAGCAGTTCTTC.

This clonotype was recorded at least ten times. The V and J genes are TRBV20-1 and TRBJ2-1, with D uncertain. The CDR3 totals 14 residues. Germline values: CDR1 DFQATT, CDR2 SNEGSKA (reference sequence). V lost 6 bases and J 6 bases, leaving 18 bases between the germline ends. The CDR3: CSAPRGSLGNEQFF. The DNA for the CDR3 is TGCAGTGCCCCCCGTGGGTCCTTAGGCAATGAGCAGTTCTTC.

This clonotype was recorded many times. The V gene is TRBV7-9, the J gene TRBJ2-3; 10 bases are shared with TRBD2. V was clipped by 5 bases and J by 3 bases; unmatched bases: 8. The CDR3 extends over 16 amino acids. Germline assignment: CDR1 SEHNR and CDR2 FQNEAQ (reference sequence). The CDR3 here is CASSPSSGRRTDTQYF. In DNA form, the CDR3 reads TGTGCCAGCAGCCCTAGTAGCGGGAGGAGGACAGATACGCAGTATTTT.

In its sample, this clonotype was seen many times. The chain is built from TRBV5-1 and TRBJ2-2, with D unclear. V lost 2 bases to trimming and J lost 5 bases, with 13 bases between them. The CDR3 length is 15 residues. Per germline, CDR1 SGHRS and CDR2 YFSETQ. This CDR3 reads CASSLALRFTGELFF. CDR3 nucleotides: TGCGCCAGCAGCTTAGCGCTTCGTTTTACCGGGGAGCTGTTTTTT.

This clonotype was counted ten times or more. The genes are TRBV20-1 and TRBJ2-5; 9 bases map to TRBD2. Trimming removed 4 bases from V and 6 bases from J; junction bases left unmatched: 3. The CDR3 spans 12 residues. Germline V gives CDR1 DFQATT, CDR2 SNEGSKA (reference sequence). The CDR3 here is CSATLAGKTQYF. The CDR3 DNA is TGCAGTGCTACTCTAGCGGGGAAGACCCAGTACTTC.

This clonotype appeared many times. This chain joins TRBV12-3 or TRBV12-4 and TRBJ2-5, with 13 bases fitting TRBD2. This CDR3 has 15 residues. Losses at the gene ends were 9 bases for V and 5 bases for J; bases not matched to a gene: 9. The CDR3 reads CASSTSGGALETQYF. For the CDR3, the DNA is TGTGCCAGTTCTACTAGCGGGGGGGCCCTCGAGACCCAGTACTTC.

This clonotype was recorded at least ten times. This rearrangement joins TRBV6-6 to TRBJ2-5, with TRBD2 as a possible D gene (5 bases). Trimming took 7 bases from V and 5 from J, leaving 14 bases between them. Germline loops: CDR1 MNHNY, CDR2 SVGAGI (reference sequence). The CDR3 spans 13 residues. The CDR3 loop is CASTRRWRETQYF. The CDR3 DNA reads TGTGCCAGCACCCGGAGGTGGCGGGAGACCCAGTACTTC.

This clonotype was recorded at least ten times. This chain connects TRBV20-1 to TRBJ2-3, with D perhaps matching TRBD2 (5 bases). Germline values: CDR1 DFQATT, CDR2 SNEGSKA (reference sequence). Trimming shortened V by 5 bases and J by 4 bases, and 16 bases separated the two germline ends. There are 14 residues in the CDR3. CDR3 protein: CSAPRLGASDTQYF. CDR3 bases: TGCAGTGCTCCTAGACTGGGAGCCTCAGATACGCAGTATTTT.